This T cell receptor (beta chain) was sequenced during a study of blood T cells in healthy people across ages. Overall study results and limits: Among long-lived donors, naive CD4+ cells were more numerous and diversity higher than in aged donors. A roughly linear age-dependent decrease characterized TCR beta diversity per million T cells.

With a J-beta primer mix and a sample-barcoded 5' primer, a second PCR ran about 7 to 12 cycles. TCRdb called the 5' RACE reads again in MiXCR, with one record for every CDR3 protein. The sample contains 850,000 to 1,000,000 distinct CDR3 sequences, 45% to 50% of which appear only once. This clonotype occurred once. Its antigen remains unidentified. The sequence was obtained from a young man in good health. Sequencing used blood.

The CDR3: CASSGDRAAVQPQHF. As DNA, the CDR3 is TGTGCCAGCAGTGGGGACAGGGCAGCGGTCCAGCCCCAGCATTTT. This chain links TRBV12-3 or TRBV12-4 with TRBJ1-5; the match to TRBD1 covers 9 bases. The ends lost 5 bases at V and 7 bases at J; junction bases unmatched: 9. The CDR3 is 15 amino acids.